The rows below give T cell receptor beta chains drawn from one sample of a study of T-cell reconstitution after alpha-beta-depleted transplantation in children. TCRdb reanalysed the PCR reads using MiXCR and keeps one entry per CDR3 protein. This table holds about 580,000 distinct CDR3 sequences, around 27% found once. The specimen was PBMCs, collected before TCRalphabeta/CD19-depleted stem cell transplant. These receptors were taken from a boy in the first two years of life with Wiskott-Aldrich syndrome, due to receive a stem cell transplant. Each CDR3 is given with its conserved first and last residue. D genes are given only for firm matches. For some rows the clone size is stated as once, few or many, or as a class when expanded; others skip it.

d_call j_call clone_size v_call cdr3_aa cdr3_nt
TRBD2 TRBJ2-1 . TRBV9 CASSGLAGVVNEQFF TGTGCCAGCAGCGGACTAGCGGGAGTAGTCAATGAGCAGTTCTTC
TRBD2 TRBJ2-7 few TRBV12-3/TRBV12-4 CASSLKLAGMQYF TGTGCCAGCAGTTTAAAACTAGCGGGAATGCAGTACTTC
. TRBJ2-3 . TRBV6-1 CASSVRGFGDTQYF TGTGCCAGCAGTGTACGGGGATTTGGGGATACGCAGTATTTT
TRBD2 TRBJ2-3 . TRBV20-1 CSARPSGRRGDTQYF TGCAGTGCTCGTCCTAGCGGGAGAAGAGGAGATACGCAGTATTTT
. TRBJ2-7 . TRBV27 CASSLISTAPSYEQYF TGTGCCAGCAGTTTAATCTCGACAGCACCCTCCTACGAGCAGTACTTC
. TRBJ1-2 few TRBV5-6 CASSLQLVGYTF TGTGCCAGCAGCTTACAGTTGGTTGGCTACACCTTC
. TRBJ2-1 few TRBV7-9 CASSTGTDYRNEQFF TGTGCCAGCAGCACCGGGACCGACTATCGCAATGAGCAGTTCTTC
TRBD2 TRBJ2-7 few TRBV15 CATSTSGSSSYEQYF TGTGCCACCAGTACTAGCGGGTCTAGCTCCTACGAGCAGTACTTC
. TRBJ2-1 . TRBV20-1 CSARVFAGFYNEQFF TGCAGTGCTAGAGTTTTCGCAGGTTTCTACAATGAGCAGTTCTTC
. TRBJ1-5 . TRBV7-6 CASSSGLSNQPQHF TGTGCCAGCAGCTCGGGACTTAGCAATCAGCCCCAGCATTTT
. TRBJ2-1 few TRBV20-1 CSASRTPNEQFF TGCAGTGCTAGTAGGACCCCCAATGAGCAGTTCTTC
TRBD1 TRBJ1-5 . TRBV12-3/TRBV12-4 CASSSGTAEAPQHF TGTGCCAGCAGCTCCGGGACAGCTGAAGCGCCCCAGCATTTT
. TRBJ2-7 . TRBV20-1 CSARGNWYEQYF TGCAGTGCTAGAGGGAACTGGTACGAGCAGTACTTC
. TRBJ1-1 few TRBV12-3/TRBV12-4 CASSFVGYTEAFF TGTGCCAGCAGTTTTGTGGGGTACACTGAAGCTTTCTTT
. TRBJ2-7 . TRBV20-1 CSASPRVRAYEQYF TGCAGTGCTAGCCCCCGGGTTCGGGCCTACGAGCAGTACTTC
. TRBJ1-1 . TRBV12-3/TRBV12-4 CASSLIQGYAFF TGTGCCAGCAGTTTAATTCAGGGGTATGCTTTCTTT
. TRBJ2-5 few TRBV5-1 CASSLGGMGTQYF TGCGCCAGCAGCTTGGGAGGGATGGGGACCCAGTACTTC
. TRBJ2-4 few TRBV9 CASSVDVGPLWGKNIQYF TGTGCCAGCAGCGTAGATGTGGGACCCTTGTGGGGCAAAAACATTCAGTACTTC
. TRBJ2-5 . TRBV2 CASSPKADSHETQYF TGTGCCAGCAGTCCAAAAGCCGACAGTCACGAGACCCAGTACTTC
TRBD2 TRBJ2-1 . TRBV5-1 CASSLGAGGQNEQFF TGCGCCAGCAGCTTGGGGGCGGGAGGTCAGAATGAGCAGTTCTTC
. TRBJ2-2 . TRBV21-1 CASSKRGGRNTGELFF TGTGCCAGCAGTAAAAGAGGGGGAAGGAACACCGGGGAGCTGTTTTTT
. TRBJ2-2 few TRBV30 CAWRNRGRNTGELFF TGTGCCTGGAGGAACCGAGGGAGAAATACCGGGGAGCTGTTTTTT